Below are 11 T cell receptor beta chains sequenced from a single sample in a study of cytomegalovirus exposure and HLA in healthy donors. With 60 Vbeta and 13 Jbeta primers, the PCR was carried out. The data were produced by immunoSEQ multiplex PCR, yet TCRdb's version contains in-frame clones alone and is incomplete. In the table there are around 120,000 clones, approximately 80% of which are singletons. Sequenced sample: PBMCs. The receptor source for this set is a male donor in good health and CMV-seropositive.

The CDR3 here is CASSTGVREKTQYF. In nucleotides, the CDR3 is TGTGCCAGCAGCACGGGGGTGCGGGAGAAGACCCAGTACTTC. This chain uses TRBV5-4 with TRBJ2-5; 7 bases line up with TRBD2. The CDR3 spans 14 residues. Germline loops: CDR1 SGHNT, CDR2 YYREEE (reference sequence). Unmatched junction bases numbered 9, after V lost 4 bases and J lost 6 bases. Based on the CDR3 plus reference TRBV5-4 and TRBJ2-5, the full variable domain is ETGVTQSPTHLIKTRGQQVTLRCSSQSGHNTVSWYQQALGQGPQFIFQYYREEENGRGNFPPRFSGLQFPNYSSELNVNALELDDSALYLCASSTGVREKTQYFGPGTRLLVL.

This chain joins TRBV29-1 and TRBJ2-3; D perhaps matches TRBD2 (5 bases). Trimming took 3 bases from V and 2 from J, leaving 12 bases between them. The germline V gene encodes CDR1 SQVTM and CDR2 ANQGSEA. CDR3 length equals 14 residues. The DNA of the CDR3 is TGCAGCGTTGATTCGAGCGGCTACACAGATACGCAGTATTTT. Encoded protein: CSVDSSGYTDTQYF.

This clone has just one count. At one end, the junction sequence differs from germline, possibly due to a read error. J is TRBJ2-2 and V is TRBV7-9; 7 positions match TRBD2. The germline gives CDR1 SEHNR, CDR2 FQNEAQ (reference sequence). The CDR3 contains 18 residues. Here the CDR3 DNA reads TGTTCCAGCAGCTTAACGGGAGGAGGGTCAGCGAACACCGGGGAGCTGTTTTTT. It codes for CSSSLTGGGSANTGELFF.

CDR3 bases: TGTGCCAGCAGCTTAACAGGCTATGGCTACACCTTC. Amino acids: CASSLTGYGYTF. This chain uses TRBV7-9 with TRBJ1-2, with D perhaps matching TRBD1 (5 bases). The germline V and J ends were trimmed by 2 bases and 4 bases, with 5 bases remaining between them. Germline values: CDR1 SEHNR, CDR2 FQNEAQ (reference sequence). This CDR3 is built from 12 residues.

This CDR3 is CAFGQGRGKPQHF. The CDR3 nucleotides read TGTGCCTTTGGACAGGGGCGCGGGAAGCCCCAGCATTTT. This chain joins TRBV30 and TRBJ1-5, with 9 bases identical to TRBD1. This CDR3 spans 13 amino acids. Germline CDR1 GTSNPN, CDR2 SVGIG (reference sequence). The V segment lost 7 bases and the J segment 8 bases; nucleotides outside the gene matches: 9.

The chain uses TRBV4-2 and TRBJ2-7; 8 nucleotides line up with TRBD2. The CDR3 covers 17 residues. Per germline, CDR1 LGHNA and CDR2 YNFKEQ. The junction had 13 bases not matched to a gene; V was cut back by 4 bases and J by 2 bases. The CDR3 DNA follows: TGTGCCAGCAGCCCCATAATTCCCACTAGCGGAGCCTACGAGCAGTACTTC. Translating it yields CASSPIIPTSGAYEQYF.

The V call is TRBV5-8, the J call TRBJ1-4, with D possibly TRBD1 on 6 matching bases. The germline V gene has CDR1 SGHTS and CDR2 YDEGEE. The CDR3 contains 18 residues. V was pared by 3 bases and J by 0 bases, with 18 bases between. The CDR3 is CASSSGVMGTATNEKLFF. In nucleotides, the CDR3 is TGTGCCAGCAGCTCAGGGGTTATGGGGACCGCAACTAATGAAAAACTGTTTTTT.

The rearrangement links TRBV2 to TRBJ2-2; no reliable D call. Germline loops: CDR1 SNHLY, CDR2 FYNNEI. The V end was cut by 4 bases, the J end by 9 bases, with 9 bases between. This CDR3 has 12 amino acids. Written as DNA, the CDR3 is TGTGCCAGCAGTGGTCTAAAGCGGGAGCTGTTTTTT. Amino acid sequence: CASSGLKRELFF.

This sequence joins TRBV7-2 and TRBJ2-3, with 9 bases that match TRBD1. The CDR3 extends over 17 amino acids. In germline, CDR1 is SGHTA, CDR2 FQGNSA. V lost 2 bases and J lost 1; bases outside the gene matches: 7. DNA for the CDR3: TGTGCCAGCAGCTTATATGGGGACAGGGCCGGCACAGATACGCAGTATTTT. Residues: CASSLYGDRAGTDTQYF.

The rearrangement joins TRBV29-1 to TRBJ2-1, with 7 bases fitting TRBD2. The CDR3 has 14 amino acids. V shed 6 bases and J 8 bases; nucleotides not matched to a gene: 13. Germline CDR1 SQVTM, CDR2 ANQGSEA. The CDR3 reads CSVRGLPNGDEQFF. As DNA, the CDR3 is TGCAGCGTCCGGGGACTACCTAACGGCGATGAGCAGTTCTTC.

The chain is built from TRBV11-2 and TRBJ2-2; 9 bases are shared with TRBD2. V shed 5 bases, J shed 8 bases, and the junction held 6 bases outside the gene matches. There are 14 residues in the CDR3. From germline, CDR1 is SGHAT and CDR2 FQNNGV. The CDR3 DNA follows: TGTGCCAGCAGCCCGGGACTAGCTCGAGGGGAGCTGTTTTTT. Protein sequence: CASSPGLARGELFF.